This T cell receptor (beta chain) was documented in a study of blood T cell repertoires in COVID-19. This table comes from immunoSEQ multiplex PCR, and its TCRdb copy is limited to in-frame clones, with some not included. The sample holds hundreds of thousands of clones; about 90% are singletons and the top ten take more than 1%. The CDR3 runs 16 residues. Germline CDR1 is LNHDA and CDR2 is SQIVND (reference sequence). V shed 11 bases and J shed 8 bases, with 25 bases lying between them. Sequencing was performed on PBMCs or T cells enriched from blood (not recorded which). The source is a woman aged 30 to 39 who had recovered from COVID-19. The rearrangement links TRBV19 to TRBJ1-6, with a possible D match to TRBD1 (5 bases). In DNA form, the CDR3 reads TGTGCCTCCACCCAGGCTGGGGCCTGGCCTTATTCACCCCTCCACTTT. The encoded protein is CASTQAGAWPYSPLHF.